This T cell receptor beta chain came from a study of CD4 T cells in relation to SARS-CoV-2 and coronaviruses. Study-level results: No crossreactivity against non-spike viral proteins was tested here. About 64% of donors had memory CD4+ clonotypes crossrecognizing SARS-CoV-2 and common cold coronavirus spike.

CD4+ T cells from unexposed donors were obtained before the COVID-19 pandemic (2011-2018). After approximately 10 days of culture, CD4+ T cells were isolated. As regards this clone: Its target is unknown.

The table came from immunoSEQ multiplex PCR; TCRdb's copy has only in-frame clones and leaves some out. The sample consists of 20,000 to 25,000 clones, approximately 82% of them appearing once. The sequencing input was CD4+ T cells from PBMCs, cultured in vitro. The receptor was derived from a human donor in good health.

In DNA form, the CDR3 reads TGTGCCAGCAGCACCCACCGCGGCGGGATTGGGACAGATACGCAGTATTTT. It yields the protein CASSTHRGGIGTDTQYF. The V and J genes are TRBV3-1 (or the pseudogene TRBV3-2) and TRBJ2-3, with D possibly being TRBD2 (6 bases). CDR1 is LGHDT, CDR2 YNNKEL, per germline (reference sequence). V lost 5 bases and J 3 bases, leaving 21 bases between the germline ends. The CDR3 spans 17 residues.